Each of the 25 T cell receptor beta chains below was sequenced from the same sample in a study of technical replicates of blood from a few donors. This table comes from immunoSEQ multiplex PCR, and its TCRdb copy is limited to in-frame clones, with some not included. The sample consists of about 100,000 clones, approximately 95% of them appearing once. The sequencing input was T cells isolated from PBMCs. These TCRs come from a human donor in good health.

V and J are TRBV7-9 and TRBJ1-1; 7 bases match TRBD1. The CDR3 is made up of 14 amino acids. In germline, CDR1 is SEHNR, CDR2 FQNEAQ (reference sequence). The trim removed 5 bases at V and 3 bases at J, leaving 6 bases unmatched. The CDR3 is CASSITGDHTEAFF. CDR3 nucleotide sequence: TGTGCCAGCAGCATTACAGGGGACCACACTGAAGCTTTCTTT.

The V and J genes are TRBV15 and TRBJ2-7, with D possibly being TRBD1 (6 bases). The CDR3 totals 13 residues. The V end was cut by 5 bases, the J end by 6 bases, with 14 bases between. Looked up from germline, CDR1 is LNHNV and CDR2 is YYDKDF (reference sequence). CDR3 sequence: CATSLDRRGEQYF. The DNA of the CDR3 is TGTGCCACCAGCCTTGACAGGCGCGGCGAGCAGTACTTC.

The chain combines TRBV11-3 with TRBJ2-2, with 9 bases identical to TRBD1. Germline V lookup: CDR1 SGHNT, CDR2 YENEEA. Unmatched junction bases numbered 7, after V lost 6 bases and J lost 8 bases. The length of the CDR3 is 14 residues. For the CDR3, the DNA is TGTGCCAGCAGTTCGGGACAGGGTACGGGGGAGCTGTTTTTT. As protein: CASSSGQGTGELFF. Using reference TRBV11-3 and TRBJ2-2 for the parts outside the CDR3, the full variable domain is EAGVVQSPRYKIIEKKQPVAFWCNPISGHNTLYWYLQNLGQGPELLIRYENEEAVDDSQLPKDRFSAERLKGVDSTLKIQPAELGDSAVYLCASSSGQGTGELFFGEGSRLTVL.

The V and J genes are TRBV7-9 and TRBJ1-4; 8 nucleotides align to TRBD1. The CDR3 length is 16 residues. J gave up 3 bases and V 5 bases, and 8 bases lay outside the gene matches. Germline CDR1 reads SEHNR; CDR2 reads FQNEAQ (reference sequence). CDR3 coding DNA: TGTGCCAGCAGCCCGACAGGGGAGGTTGCTAATGAAAAACTGTTTTTT. This codes for CASSPTGEVANEKLFF.

The chain recombines TRBV27 with TRBJ1-1; the match to TRBD1 covers 7 bases. J was trimmed by 4 bases and V by 8 bases; bases with no gene match: 7. Germline CDR1 and CDR2: MNHEY and SMNVEV (reference sequence). CDR3 length: 13 residues. The CDR3 region is CASGVSGGTEAFF. The CDR3 bases are TGTGCCAGCGGAGTATCAGGGGGCACTGAAGCTTTCTTT.

CDR3 amino acids: CASSLTSWGTYEQYF. CDR3 DNA sequence: TGTGCCAGCAGCTTGACTAGTTGGGGAACCTACGAGCAGTACTTC. The rearrangement uses TRBV5-4 and TRBJ2-7, with a weak D call TRBD2 (5 bases). In germline, CDR1 is SGHNT, CDR2 YYREEE (reference sequence). V was shortened by 1 base and J by 2 bases, with 13 bases between the two germline ends. The CDR3 extends over 15 amino acids.

V gene TRBV30 combines with J gene TRBJ2-1; D remains ambiguous. The germline gives CDR1 GTSNPN, CDR2 SVGIG (reference sequence). The CDR3 contains 10 residues. Trimming cost V 3 bases and J 10 bases, with 7 bases left between them. The CDR3 sequence: CAWSAREQFF. The CDR3 nucleotides read TGTGCCTGGAGCGCTAGAGAGCAGTTCTTC. Full variable domain (remainder filled in from reference TRBV30 and TRBJ2-1): SQTIHQWPATLVQPVGSPLSLECTVEGTSNPNLYWYRQAAGRGLQLLFYSVGIGQISSEVPQNLSASRPQDRQFILSSKKLLLSDSGFYLCAWSAREQFFGPGTRLTVL.

This chain links TRBV27 with TRBJ2-7, with a tentative D call TRBD1 (6 bases). V gave up 0 bases and J gave up 6 bases, with 21 bases separating them. The CDR3 loop spans 17 amino acids. Per germline, CDR1 MNHEY and CDR2 SMNVEV (reference sequence). The CDR3 loop reads CASSLSITGTRSGEQYF. The CDR3 DNA sequence: TGTGCCAGCAGTTTATCGATTACAGGGACAAGAAGTGGCGAGCAGTACTTC.

Written as DNA, the CDR3 is TGTGCCAGCAGTGTAAAGACAGGGGGCACTGAAGCTTTCTTT. Translated: CASSVKTGGTEAFF. The genes are TRBV25-1 and TRBJ1-1; 9 nucleotides match TRBD1. V gave up 4 bases and J gave up 4 bases; unmatched junction bases: 4. Per the germline V gene, CDR1 is MGHDK and CDR2 is SYGVNS. The CDR3 is 14 amino acids.

The CDR3 protein is CASRRFEACEQYF. DNA of the CDR3: TGTGCCAGCAGGCGGTTTGAGGCGTGTGAGCAGTACTTC. The rearrangement joins TRBV27 to TRBJ2-7; D unclear. The V end was cut by 6 bases, the J end by 7 bases, with 16 bases between. Germline V gives CDR1 MNHEY, CDR2 SMNVEV (reference sequence). This CDR3 comprises 13 residues.

The CDR3 is CASSLVGRVAYNEQFF. The CDR3 DNA sequence: TGTGCCAGCAGCTTAGTGGGCAGGGTTGCCTACAATGAGCAGTTCTTC. The chain has TRBV7-2 and TRBJ2-1, with D tentatively TRBD1 (5 bases). This CDR3 comprises 16 residues. CDR1 is SGHTA, CDR2 FQGNSA, per germline. V lost 1 base and J lost 2, with 12 bases in between.

This chain joins TRBV18 and TRBJ1-2; 7 bases are a match to TRBD1. With 4 bases clipped from V and 0 bases from J, the junction kept 8 bases outside the gene matches. The germline V gene encodes CDR1 KGHSH and CDR2 LQKENI. The CDR3 runs 16 residues. The CDR3 bases are TGTGCCAGCTCACATATTAGGGGGCGTCCTAACTATGGCTACACCTTC. Translated: CASSHIRGRPNYGYTF.

V usage is TRBV11-2 and J usage is TRBJ2-7, with 10 bases aligning to TRBD1. V was clipped by 0 bases and J by 5 bases; unmatched bases: 1. The CDR3 is made up of 14 amino acids. Germline V lookup: CDR1 SGHAT, CDR2 FQNNGV. The CDR3 bases are TGTGCCAGCAGCTTAGACGGGACAGGGGACGAGCAGTACTTC. It translates to CASSLDGTGDEQYF. The variable domain in full, completed from reference TRBV11-2 and TRBJ2-7, reads EAGVAQSPRYKIIEKRQSVAFWCNPISGHATLYWYQQILGQGPKLLIQFQNNGVVDDSQLPKDRFSAERLKGVDSTLKIQPAKLEDSAVYLCASSLDGTGDEQYFGPGTRLTVT.

CDR3 region: CASSYTQGVFSYEQYF. CDR3 nucleotide sequence: TGTGCCAGCAGTTACACACAGGGGGTGTTTAGTTACGAGCAGTACTTC. The chain employs TRBV6-6 and TRBJ2-7; TRBD1 matches 8 bases. Germline V gene sequence: CDR1 MNHNY, CDR2 SVGAGI (reference sequence). Unmatched junction bases numbered 10, after V lost 2 bases and J lost 4 bases. This CDR3 is 16 amino acids long.

The chain couples TRBV27 to TRBJ1-5; possibly TRBD1 for D (5 bases). Germline V CDR1 and CDR2: MNHEY, SMNVEV (reference sequence). The CDR3 extends over 14 amino acids. V was shortened by 3 bases and J by 3 bases, with 9 bases between the two germline ends. For the CDR3, the DNA is TGTGCCAGCAGTTTCCGGGGGACCAATCAGCCCCAGCATTTT. Its translation: CASSFRGTNQPQHF.

This chain uses TRBV7-9 with TRBJ2-1; 8 nucleotides line up with TRBD2. Germline CDR1 is SEHNR and CDR2 is FQNEAQ (reference sequence). CDR3 length: 11 residues. Unmatched junction bases numbered 3, after V lost 9 bases and J lost 8 bases. DNA for the CDR3: TGTGCCAGTAGCGGGGAGCATGAGCAGTTCTTC. Its translation: CASSGEHEQFF.

This chain uses TRBV9 with TRBJ2-1; 7 nucleotides line up with TRBD2. In germline, CDR1 is SGDLS, CDR2 YYNGEE. CDR3 length: 15 residues. V lost 2 bases and J lost 4; bases outside the gene matches: 6. The CDR3 sequence: CASSVGGREYNEQFF. The CDR3 nucleotides are TGTGCCAGCAGCGTCGGGGGGAGGGAGTACAATGAGCAGTTCTTC.

A single count supports this clone. The V and J genes are TRBV7-2 and TRBJ1-2; a weak D match, TRBD1 (6 bases). The CDR3 length is 14 residues. CDR1 and CDR2 from the germline V gene are SGHTA and FQGNSA. Trimming cost V 4 bases and J 6 bases, with 15 bases left between them. The CDR3 sequence is CASSSGLQGNGYTF. The CDR3 bases are TGTGCCAGCAGCTCAGGGTTACAGGGAAATGGCTACACCTTC.

This chain uses TRBV18 with TRBJ1-2; TRBD1 is a possible D gene (5 bases). The length of the CDR3 is 16 residues. Trimming cost V 4 bases and J 0 bases, with 15 bases left between them. The V gene's germline CDR1 is KGHSH and CDR2 LQKENI. The CDR3 bases are TGTGCCAGCTCACTCTTCCCCGACAGCTCTAACTATGGCTACACCTTC. This encodes CASSLFPDSSNYGYTF.

This chain connects TRBV6-1 to TRBJ2-3, with TRBD1 as a possible D gene (5 bases). The V gene's germline CDR1 is MNHNS and CDR2 SASEGT. CDR3 length equals 16 residues. The V end was cut by 0 bases, the J end by 2 bases, with 12 bases between. Here the CDR3 reads CASSEAQDKFTDTQYF. In DNA, the CDR3 is TGTGCCAGCAGTGAAGCACAGGACAAGTTCACAGATACGCAGTATTTT.

This chain links TRBV6-5 with TRBJ1-4, with a tentative D call TRBD1 (5 bases). V lost 3 bases, J lost 5 bases, and 10 bases lay in between. The germline CDR1 and CDR2 sequences are MNHEY and SVGAGI. The CDR3 loop spans 14 amino acids. CDR3 sequence (DNA): TGTGCCAGCAGTTATGGGGGGGAAAATGAAAAACTGTTTTTT. Translating it yields CASSYGGENEKLFF.

This chain connects TRBV7-9 to TRBJ2-1, with 13 nucleotides matching TRBD2. CDR3 size: 16 residues. Germline loops: CDR1 SEHNR, CDR2 FQNEAQ (reference sequence). With V trimmed by 10 bases and J by 7 bases, 13 bases remained unmatched. CDR3 bases: TGTGCCACTACGGGGACTAGCGGGACAATACGGAATGAGCAGTTCTTC. Translated, it gives CATTGTSGTIRNEQFF.

The chain couples TRBV18 to TRBJ2-5, with 9 nucleotides matching TRBD2. The CDR3 is 15 amino acids. V lost 1 base to trimming and J lost 3 bases; unmatched junction nucleotides: 3. Germline lookup yields CDR1 KGHSH and CDR2 LQKENI. In DNA, the CDR3 is TGTGCCAGCTCACCACGGGCTAGCGGGAAAGAGACCCAGTACTTC. It is translated as CASSPRASGKETQYF.

The chain is built from TRBV11-3 and TRBJ2-1; tentatively, D is TRBD2 (5 bases). The CDR3 has 14 residues. CDR1 and CDR2 (germline): SGHNT, YENEEA. Trimming left V 3 bases short and J 9 bases short, with 15 bases between. The CDR3, as DNA: TGTGCCAGCAGCTTCCACGGGAAGGCTCCTGAGCAGTTCTTC. This translates into CASSFHGKAPEQFF.

The chain links TRBV9 to TRBJ2-3, with TRBD1 matching over 7 bases. Germline V gives CDR1 SGDLS, CDR2 YYNGEE. Germline trimming cut 4 bases from V and 4 bases from J; bases unmatched to any gene: 9. CDR3 length equals 15 residues. CDR3 DNA: TGTGCCAGCAGCCCCCGACAGGGCATTGCAGATACGCAGTATTTT. Its protein is CASSPRQGIADTQYF.